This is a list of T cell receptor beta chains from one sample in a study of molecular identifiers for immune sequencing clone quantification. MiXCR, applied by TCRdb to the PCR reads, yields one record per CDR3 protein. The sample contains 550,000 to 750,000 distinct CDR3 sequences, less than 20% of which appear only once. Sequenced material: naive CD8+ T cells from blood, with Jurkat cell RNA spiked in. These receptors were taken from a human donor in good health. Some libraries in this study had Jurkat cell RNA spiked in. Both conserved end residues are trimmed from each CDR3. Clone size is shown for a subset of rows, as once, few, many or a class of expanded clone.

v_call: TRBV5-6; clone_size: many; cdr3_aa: ASSLEDNTEAF
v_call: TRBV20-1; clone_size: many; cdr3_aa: SARSASSYEQY
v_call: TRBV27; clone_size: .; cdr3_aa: ASTELGTGGNEQL
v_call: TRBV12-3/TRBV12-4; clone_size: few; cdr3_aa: ASSLYGRGGETQY
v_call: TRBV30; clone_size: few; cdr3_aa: AWGRGSGLYEQY
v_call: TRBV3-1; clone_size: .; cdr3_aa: ASSQTDAFYEQY
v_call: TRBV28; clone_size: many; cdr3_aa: ASSPTVARASYEQY
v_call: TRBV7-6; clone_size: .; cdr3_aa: ASSAGQGNPYNEQF
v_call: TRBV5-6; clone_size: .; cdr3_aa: ASSEGTIGSYEQY
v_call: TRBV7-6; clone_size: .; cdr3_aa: ASMTRGSYEQY